This T cell receptor beta chain was retrieved from a study of blood T cell dynamics during melanoma immunotherapy. Time point meaning: pre-treatment baseline. The CDR3 extends over 13 amino acids. Germline V gene data show CDR1 as LGHNA and CDR2 as YNFKEQ. The V gene lost 1 base and the J gene lost 4 bases, with 5 bases spanning the gap. Using immunoSEQ multiplex PCR, the repertoire was profiled, and TCRdb retains in-frame clones only, with some absent. The sample lists 150 or so clones, roughly 92% occurring once. With respect to this clone: Its antigen is not identified.

Notes on the study in general: The study could not tell melanoma-specific clones from general immune activation.

The sequences come from naive CD8+ T cells from blood, collected from a patient treated with checkpoint blockade. This sequence joins TRBV4-2 and TRBJ1-3; D uncertain. The source of this sequence is a human donor with melanoma. The CDR3 region is CASSQGRGNTIYF. For the CDR3, the DNA is TGTGCCAGCAGCCAAGGGCGCGGAAACACCATATATTTT.